This TCR beta chain was recovered during a study of identical twins. Overall study results and limits: For out-of-frame alpha sequences shared by twins, low generation probability was in excess. With abundant cord blood beta clonotypes, insertions were fewer; memory repertoires showed no such pattern. Cross-sectional statistics, not tracking of the same donors, supported the conclusions.

Germline V lookup: CDR1 SGHRS, CDR2 YFSETQ. The V gene lost 3 bases and the J gene lost 4 bases, with 13 bases spanning the gap. This CDR3 region has 14 residues. The table lists this clonotype with many counts. Antigen: not known. A template switching step contributed a universal primer site, while unique molecular identifiers were present in the cDNA. TCRdb re-analysed the 5' RACE reads in MiXCR, keeping a single row per CDR3 protein. The sample carries around 550,000 distinct CDR3 sequences, over 12% recorded once. These data were also reused for a study on yellow fever vaccine responses in identical twins.

This sequence was found in a woman younger than 30 in good health. The J gene is TRBJ1-2, the V gene TRBV5-1; a possible D gene is TRBD1 (6 bases). Sequencing was performed on CD4+ T cells sorted from blood. Here the CDR3 DNA reads TGCGCCAGCAGCTCGGAACAGGGACGCTATGGCTACACCTTC. It translates to CASSSEQGRYGYTF.